A selection of T cell receptor beta chains follows, all from one sample in a study of pediatric ulcerative colitis. The repertoire was sequenced with immunoSEQ multiplex PCR; TCRdb's copy has only in-frame clones and lacks some. This sample carries about 64,000 clones, less than 90% of them seen once, and the ten largest clones take around 3.6%. Sequencing was done on a sample of blood. The receptor set was obtained from a boy under 18 with severe ulcerative colitis. The CDR3 runs from the conserved cysteine through the conserved F or W. D genes are given only for firm matches. Not all rows give a size; the values are once, few, many and, for expanded clones, a class.

j_call	v_call	d_call	clone_size	cdr3_nt	cdr3_aa
TRBJ1-5	TRBV19	.	.	TGTGCCAGTAGTATAGGGGGCTTCGGGAATCAGCCCCAGCATTTT	CASSIGGFGNQPQHF
TRBJ2-1	TRBV4-1	TRBD2	.	TGCGCCAGCGGGTTAGCGGGAGGGGACAATGAGCAGTTCTTC	CASGLAGGDNEQFF
TRBJ2-7	TRBV11-3	.	.	TGTGCCAGCAGCCGGGACTACGAGCAGTACTTC	CASSRDYEQYF
TRBJ2-1	TRBV2	.	few	TGTGCCAGCAGTGAAGCCCACAGGGTTTGGAATGAGCAGTTCTTC	CASSEAHRVWNEQFF
TRBJ2-7	TRBV7-9	.	.	TGTGCCAGCAGCCGACAGGTAGACGAGCAGTACTTC	CASSRQVDEQYF
TRBJ2-1	TRBV5-4	.	.	TGTGCCAGCAGCTTTAAGGGTCTAGTTGCATGGGATGAGCAGTTCTTC	CASSFKGLVAWDEQFF
TRBJ2-7	TRBV2	.	.	TGTGCCAGCAGTCGACTTTTAGACTACGAGCAGTACTTC	CASSRLLDYEQYF
TRBJ1-2	TRBV30	.	few	TGTGCCTGGAGTGTTGCGGACGGCATGCCTTATGGCTACACCTTC	CAWSVADGMPYGYTF
TRBJ2-1	TRBV29-1	.	.	TGCAGCGTTGACCCCGGGGAGCTTGTTCGGTTCTTC	CSVDPGELVRFF
TRBJ1-2	TRBV11-3	.	.	TGTGCCAGCAGCTTAGGGATAACGAACTATGGCTACACCTTC	CASSLGITNYGYTF
TRBJ2-1	TRBV30	TRBD2	.	TGTGCCTGGAGTATGACTAGCGGGGCCTTCGGCAATGAGCAGTTCTTC	CAWSMTSGAFGNEQFF
TRBJ2-1	TRBV5-4	.	.	TGTGCCAGCAGCTTGAAAACCTCCCGCAATGAGCAGTTCTTC	CASSLKTSRNEQFF
TRBJ2-1	TRBV9	.	.	TGTGCCAGCAGCGTAGATCGGGGGAGCTACAATGAGCAGTTCTTC	CASSVDRGSYNEQFF
TRBJ2-3	TRBV2	TRBD1	.	TGTGCCAGCAGTGATGTGGGGACAGGGAGGGCGTCCGGCACAGATACGCAGTATTTT	CASSDVGTGRASGTDTQYF
TRBJ2-7	TRBV29-1	TRBD2	.	TGCAGCGTTGAGCTAGCGGGAGCCTACGAGCAGTACTTC	CSVELAGAYEQYF
TRBJ2-1	TRBV6-5	.	.	TGTGCCAGCAGTGACGGGGCCCGGAAGGTCTTC	CASSDGARKVF
TRBJ2-3	TRBV6-1	TRBD1	.	TGTGCCAGCAGCGAGGGACAGGGGAAAACAGATACGCAGTATTTT	CASSEGQGKTDTQYF
TRBJ2-1	TRBV7-9	.	few	TGTGCCAGCAGCTTATTATCGGTCCCGAACAATGAGCAGTTCTTC	CASSLLSVPNNEQFF
TRBJ1-1	TRBV30	.	few	TGTGCCTGGAGTGTTTCCCCCGAGGCTGAAGCTTTCTTT	CAWSVSPEAEAFF
TRBJ2-4	TRBV5-6	.	.	TGTGCCAGCAGCTTGGGAGAATCCATTCAGTACTTC	CASSLGESIQYF
TRBJ2-7	TRBV2	TRBD2	.	TGTGCCAGCAGGAAGAGCGGGAGCTCCTACGAGCAGTACTTC	CASRKSGSSYEQYF
TRBJ2-7	TRBV5-4	.	few	TGTGCCAGCAGCTTTTTTACTCGTGAAAGGGAGCAGTACTTC	CASSFFTREREQYF
TRBJ1-1	TRBV30	.	few	TGTGCCTGGAGTGTACAGACGAACACTGAAGCTTTCTTT	CAWSVQTNTEAFF
TRBJ2-2	TRBV2	.	.	TGTGCCAGCAGTGGACAGGAGGGGACCGGGGAGCTGTTTTTT	CASSGQEGTGELFF
TRBJ2-7	TRBV27	TRBD1	.	TGTGCCAGCAGTTTAACAGGGGACTACGAGCAGTACTTC	CASSLTGDYEQYF
TRBJ1-2	TRBV14	.	.	TGTGCCAGCAGCCGGACAACTAACTATGGCTACACCTTC	CASSRTTNYGYTF
TRBJ2-7	TRBV18	.	.	TGTGCCAGCTCACCAGCCGGGGTGTGGGGGGACTACGAGCAGTACTTC	CASSPAGVWGDYEQYF
TRBJ2-7	TRBV18	TRBD1	.	TGTGCCAGCTCACCCAGGGACAGGGAAGGCTACGAGCAGTACTTC	CASSPRDREGYEQYF
TRBJ2-7	TRBV7-9	.	.	TGTGCCAGCAGCCGAGGGCCCTACGAGCAGTACTTC	CASSRGPYEQYF
TRBJ2-5	TRBV7-9	.	.	TGTGCCAGCAGTTTGGACGGGACGGAGACCCAGTACTTC	CASSLDGTETQYF
TRBJ1-5	TRBV10-1	.	few	TGCGCCAGAGCGAGTGGGGCAGACATCCCTAATCAGCCCCAGCATTTT	CARASGADIPNQPQHF
TRBJ1-5	TRBV7-9	TRBD1	once	TGTGCCAGCAGCGGGGACGCAGGGGGCGCCCAGCCCCAGCATTTT	CASSGDAGGAQPQHF
TRBJ2-3	TRBV7-2	.	.	TGTGCCAGCAGCTTAGTTGGTCAGATTAGCACAGATACGCAGTATTTT	CASSLVGQISTDTQYF
TRBJ2-4	TRBV7-2	.	once	TGTGCCAGCAGCTTCGCAGGGACAGCGGGGTCGTCCAAAAACATTCAGTACTTC	CASSFAGTAGSSKNIQYF
TRBJ1-2	TRBV2	TRBD1	.	TGTGCCAGCAGTGAAGCGCTTCCCGGACAGGGGTCGAGGAATAACTATGGCTACACCTTC	CASSEALPGQGSRNNYGYTF
TRBJ2-7	TRBV4-1	.	.	TGCGCCAGCAGCCAAGGAGCAGGCGGGATTAGCTCCTACGAGCAGTACTTC	CASSQGAGGISSYEQYF
TRBJ2-7	TRBV7-4	.	once	TGTGCCAGCAGCTTAAAATTACGGGAGCAAGTCCACGAGCAGTACTTC	CASSLKLREQVHEQYF
TRBJ2-1	TRBV5-1	.	.	TGCGCCAGCAGCTTGGACCCTTCTGGGGAGCAGTTCTTC	CASSLDPSGEQFF
TRBJ2-7	TRBV27	TRBD1	.	TGTGCCAGCAGTACAGGGGATTCCTACGAGCAGTACTTC	CASSTGDSYEQYF
TRBJ2-1	TRBV27	TRBD2	.	TGTGCCAGCAGCTCCCGTCGCGGGAGCTCCTACAATGAGCAGTTCTTC	CASSSRRGSSYNEQFF
TRBJ1-2	TRBV5-6	.	.	TGTGCCAGCAGCTTGGGAGCCGGCGGCTATGGCTACACCTTC	CASSLGAGGYGYTF
TRBJ1-1	TRBV25-1	.	.	TGTGCCAGCAGTGAATCGGGGTCAGAGAACACTGAAGCTTTCTTT	CASSESGSENTEAFF
TRBJ2-1	TRBV11-1	.	.	TGTGCCAGCAGCCAAGCCACGGGCGGATACAATGAGCAGTTCTTC	CASSQATGGYNEQFF
TRBJ1-3	TRBV6-1	.	.	TGTGCCAGCAGTCCCGACCCTGGGTCCGGAAACACCATATATTTT	CASSPDPGSGNTIYF
TRBJ2-2	TRBV6-1	.	.	TGTGCCAGCAATCTACCTGGGGCCGGGGAGCTGTTTTTT	CASNLPGAGELFF
TRBJ2-2	TRBV15	.	.	TGTGCCACCAGCGGACGACATATTGCGAACACCGGGGAGCTGTTTTTT	CATSGRHIANTGELFF
TRBJ2-5	TRBV11-2	TRBD1	.	TGTGCCAGCAGCTTATCAACAGGGGGTGGGGAGACCCAGTACTTC	CASSLSTGGGETQYF
TRBJ2-3	TRBV6-1	.	.	TGTGCCAGCAGTGCCTTCGGCGGGGACACAGATACGCAGTATTTT	CASSAFGGDTDTQYF
TRBJ2-5	TRBV5-1	TRBD2	.	TGCGCCAGTAGACTAGCGGGGTCCCAAGAGACCCAGTACTTC	CASRLAGSQETQYF
TRBJ2-3	TRBV29-1	.	once	TGCAGCGTTGTTCTCAGGGGCGCGTTCACAGATACGCAGTATTTT	CSVVLRGAFTDTQYF
TRBJ1-4	TRBV6-5	.	once	TGTGCCAGCAGTTACTCGAGGGCAGGGAATGAAAAACTGTTTTTT	CASSYSRAGNEKLFF
TRBJ1-2	TRBV29-1	.	.	TGCAGCGTTGAAGGACTTGCAGGGGCAGACTATGGCTACACCTTC	CSVEGLAGADYGYTF
TRBJ2-1	TRBV2	TRBD2	.	TGTGCCAGCAGCCAGGGACTAGCCGGCTACAATGAGCAGTTCTTC	CASSQGLAGYNEQFF